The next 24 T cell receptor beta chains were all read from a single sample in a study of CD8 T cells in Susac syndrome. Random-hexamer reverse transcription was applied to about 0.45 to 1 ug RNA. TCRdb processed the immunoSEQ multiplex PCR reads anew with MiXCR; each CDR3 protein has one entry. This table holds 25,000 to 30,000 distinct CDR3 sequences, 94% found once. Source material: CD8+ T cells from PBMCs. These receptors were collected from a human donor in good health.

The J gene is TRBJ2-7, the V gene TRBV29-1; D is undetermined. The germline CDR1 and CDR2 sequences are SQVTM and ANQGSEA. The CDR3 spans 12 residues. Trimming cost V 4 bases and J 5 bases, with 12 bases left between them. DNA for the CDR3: TGCAGCGTTGGCAGAGAAGGAAACGAGCAGTACTTC. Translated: CSVGREGNEQYF.

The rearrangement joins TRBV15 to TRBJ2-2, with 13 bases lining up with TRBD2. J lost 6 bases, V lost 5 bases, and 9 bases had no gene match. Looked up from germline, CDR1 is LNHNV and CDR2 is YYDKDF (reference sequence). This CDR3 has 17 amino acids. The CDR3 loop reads CATSERLAGGRAGELFF. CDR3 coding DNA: TGTGCCACCAGCGAGAGACTAGCGGGGGGCAGGGCCGGGGAGCTGTTTTTT.

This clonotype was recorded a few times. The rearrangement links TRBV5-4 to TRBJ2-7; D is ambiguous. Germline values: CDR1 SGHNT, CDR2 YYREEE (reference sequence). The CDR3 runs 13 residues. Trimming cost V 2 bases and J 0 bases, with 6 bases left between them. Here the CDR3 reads CASSFPPSYEQYF. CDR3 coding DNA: TGTGCCAGCAGCTTCCCCCCCTCCTACGAGCAGTACTTC.

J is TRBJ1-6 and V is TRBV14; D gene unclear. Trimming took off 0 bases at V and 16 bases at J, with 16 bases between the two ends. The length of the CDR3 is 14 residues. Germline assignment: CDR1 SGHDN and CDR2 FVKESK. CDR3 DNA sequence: TGTGCCAGCAGCCAAGAGGGGTTTTTCCCGAGACTCCACTTT. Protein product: CASSQEGFFPRLHF. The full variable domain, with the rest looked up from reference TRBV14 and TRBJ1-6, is EAGVTQFPSHSVIEKGQTVTLRCDPISGHDNLYWYRRVMGKEIKFLLHFVKESKQDESGMPNNRFLAERTGGTYSTLKVQPAELEDSGVYFCASSQEGFFPRLHFGNGTRLTVT.

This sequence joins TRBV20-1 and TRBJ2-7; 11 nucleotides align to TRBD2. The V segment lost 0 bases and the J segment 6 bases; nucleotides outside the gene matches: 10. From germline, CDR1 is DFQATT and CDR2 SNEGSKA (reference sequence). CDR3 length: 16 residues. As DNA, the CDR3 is TGCAGTGCTAGAGATGGGCTAGCGGGGGGAGAGCCCGAGCAGTACTTC. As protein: CSARDGLAGGEPEQYF.

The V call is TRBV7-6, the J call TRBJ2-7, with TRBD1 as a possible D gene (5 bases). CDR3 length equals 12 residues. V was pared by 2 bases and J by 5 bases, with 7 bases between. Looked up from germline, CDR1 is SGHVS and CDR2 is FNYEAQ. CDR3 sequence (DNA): TGTGCCAGCAGCTTATGGGGCGACGAGCAGTACTTC. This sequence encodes CASSLWGDEQYF.

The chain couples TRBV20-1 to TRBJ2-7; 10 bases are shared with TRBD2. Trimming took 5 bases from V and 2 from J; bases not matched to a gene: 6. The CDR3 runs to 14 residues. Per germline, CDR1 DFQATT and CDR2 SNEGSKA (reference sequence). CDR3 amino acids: CSALAGAGAYEQYF. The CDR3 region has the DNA TGCAGTGCTCTAGCGGGGGCCGGAGCCTACGAGCAGTACTTC.

DNA of the CDR3: TGTGCCAGCAGGACAGGGGGTAACACTGAAGCTTTCTTT. Translated, it gives CASRTGGNTEAFF. The chain links TRBV6-5 to TRBJ1-1, with TRBD1 matching 9 bases. The CDR3 totals 13 residues. CDR1 is MNHEY, CDR2 SVGAGI, per germline. V lost 6 bases, J lost 2 bases, and 1 base stayed unmatched.

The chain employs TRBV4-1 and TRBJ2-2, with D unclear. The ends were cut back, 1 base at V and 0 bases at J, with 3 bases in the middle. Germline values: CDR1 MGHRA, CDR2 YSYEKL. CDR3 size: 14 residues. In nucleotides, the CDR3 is TGCGCCAGCAGCCAAGTCGCGAACACCGGGGAGCTGTTTTTT. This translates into CASSQVANTGELFF.

CDR3 nucleotide sequence: TGTGCCAGCAGTGGCGGGACAGGGGCCTACGAGCAGTACTTC. Protein product: CASSGGTGAYEQYF. This chain uses TRBV12-3 or TRBV12-4 with TRBJ2-7, with 10 bases identical to TRBD1. V gave up 5 bases and J gave up 2 bases; unmatched junction bases: 3. The CDR3 extends over 14 amino acids.

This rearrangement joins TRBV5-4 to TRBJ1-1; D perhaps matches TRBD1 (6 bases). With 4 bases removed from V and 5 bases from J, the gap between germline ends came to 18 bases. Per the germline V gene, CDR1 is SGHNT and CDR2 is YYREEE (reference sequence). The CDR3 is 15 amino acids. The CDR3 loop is CASSAKGGHGTEAFF. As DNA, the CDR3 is TGTGCCAGCAGCGCCAAAGGGGGGCATGGAACTGAAGCTTTCTTT.

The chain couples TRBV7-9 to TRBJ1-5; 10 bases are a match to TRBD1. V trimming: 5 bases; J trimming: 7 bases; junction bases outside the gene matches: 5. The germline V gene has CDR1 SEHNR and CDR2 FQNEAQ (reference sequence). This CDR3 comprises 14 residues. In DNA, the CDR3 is TGTGCCAGCAGCACGACAGGGGGCTCACAGCCCCAGCATTTT. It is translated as CASSTTGGSQPQHF.

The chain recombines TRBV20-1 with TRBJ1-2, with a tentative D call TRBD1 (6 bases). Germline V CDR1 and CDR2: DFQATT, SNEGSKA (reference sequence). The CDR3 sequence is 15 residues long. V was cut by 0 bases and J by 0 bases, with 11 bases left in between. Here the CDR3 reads CSARDRDTTNYGYTF. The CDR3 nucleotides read TGCAGTGCTAGAGATCGGGACACTACTAACTATGGCTACACCTTC.

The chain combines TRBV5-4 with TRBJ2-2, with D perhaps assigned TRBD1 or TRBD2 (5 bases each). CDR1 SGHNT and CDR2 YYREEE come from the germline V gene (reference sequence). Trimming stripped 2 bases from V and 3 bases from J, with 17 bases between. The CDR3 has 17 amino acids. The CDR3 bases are TGTGCCAGCAGCTTTTCGAACCGGCTGGGGGACACCGGGGAGCTGTTTTTT. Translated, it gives CASSFSNRLGDTGELFF.

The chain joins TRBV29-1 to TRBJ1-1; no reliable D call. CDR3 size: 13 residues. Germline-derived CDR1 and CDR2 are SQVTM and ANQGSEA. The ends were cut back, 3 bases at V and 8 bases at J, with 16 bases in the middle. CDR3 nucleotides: TGCAGCGTTGATGGTGGAAAGCGACGCGAAGCTTTCTTT. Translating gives CSVDGGKRREAFF.

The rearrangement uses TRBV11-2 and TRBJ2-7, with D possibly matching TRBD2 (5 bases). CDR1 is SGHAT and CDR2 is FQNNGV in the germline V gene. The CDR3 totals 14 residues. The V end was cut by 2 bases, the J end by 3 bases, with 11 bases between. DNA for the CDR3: TGTGCCAGCAGCTTAACCGGGGTTGGCTACGAGCAGTACTTC. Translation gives CASSLTGVGYEQYF.

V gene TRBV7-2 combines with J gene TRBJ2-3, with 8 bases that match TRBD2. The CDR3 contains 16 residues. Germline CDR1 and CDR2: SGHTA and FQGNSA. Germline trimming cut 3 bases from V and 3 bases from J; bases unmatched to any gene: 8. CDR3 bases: TGTGCCAGCAGCTTGACGAGCGGGGGTCGGACAGATACGCAGTATTTT. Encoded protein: CASSLTSGGRTDTQYF.

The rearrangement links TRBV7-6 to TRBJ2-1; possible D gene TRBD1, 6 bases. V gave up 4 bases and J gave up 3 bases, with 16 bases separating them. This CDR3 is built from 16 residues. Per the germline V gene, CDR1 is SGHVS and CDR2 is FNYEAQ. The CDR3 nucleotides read TGTGCCAGCAGCTCCCAGCGCGGACAGAACTACAATGAGCAGTTCTTC. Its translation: CASSSQRGQNYNEQFF.

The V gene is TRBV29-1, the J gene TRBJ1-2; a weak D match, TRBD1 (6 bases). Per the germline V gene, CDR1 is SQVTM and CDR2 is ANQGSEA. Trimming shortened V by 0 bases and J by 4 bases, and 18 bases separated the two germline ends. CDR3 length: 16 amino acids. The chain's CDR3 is CSVEDEGVGGVYGYTF. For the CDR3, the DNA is TGCAGCGTTGAAGATGAGGGGGTCGGTGGTGTCTATGGCTACACCTTC.

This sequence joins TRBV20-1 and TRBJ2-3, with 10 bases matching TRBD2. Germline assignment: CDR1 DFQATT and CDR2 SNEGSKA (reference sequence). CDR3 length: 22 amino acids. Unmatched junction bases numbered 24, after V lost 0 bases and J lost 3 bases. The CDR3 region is CSAREVPSLSGGANEYTDTQYF. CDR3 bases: TGCAGTGCTAGAGAAGTCCCGAGCCTAAGCGGGGGGGCCAACGAATATACAGATACGCAGTATTTT.

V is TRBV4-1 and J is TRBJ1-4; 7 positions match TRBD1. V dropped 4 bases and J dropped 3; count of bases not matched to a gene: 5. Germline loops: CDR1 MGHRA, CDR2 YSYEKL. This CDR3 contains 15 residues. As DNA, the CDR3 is TGCGCCAGCAGCCGATTACAGGGGCCTAATGAAAAACTGTTTTTT. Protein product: CASSRLQGPNEKLFF.

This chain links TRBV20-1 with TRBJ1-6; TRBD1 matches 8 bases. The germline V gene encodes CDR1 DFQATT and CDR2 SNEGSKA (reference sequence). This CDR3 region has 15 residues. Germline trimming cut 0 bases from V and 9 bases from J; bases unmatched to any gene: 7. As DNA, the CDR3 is TGCAGTGCTAGAGATCGTAGGACAGGGTCTTCACCCCTCCACTTT. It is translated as CSARDRRTGSSPLHF.

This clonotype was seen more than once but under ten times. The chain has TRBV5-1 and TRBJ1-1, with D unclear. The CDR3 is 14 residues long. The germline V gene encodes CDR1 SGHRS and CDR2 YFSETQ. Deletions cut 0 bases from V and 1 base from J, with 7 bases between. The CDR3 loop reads CASSLVAANTEAFF. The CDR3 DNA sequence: TGCGCCAGCAGCTTGGTTGCAGCGAACACTGAAGCTTTCTTT.

The CDR3 DNA reads as TGCGCCAGCAGTGACATACGGCTAGCGGGGGGTGAGCAGTTCTTC. Its protein product is CASSDIRLAGGEQFF. J is TRBJ2-1 and V is TRBV10-1; 11 bases align to TRBD2. The CDR3 spans 15 residues. The V gene's germline CDR1 is WNHNN and CDR2 SYGVQD (reference sequence). After removal of 3 bases from V and 9 bases from J, the junction contained 7 bases not matched to a gene.